Each of the 21 T cell receptor beta chains below was sequenced from the same sample in a study of cytomegalovirus exposure and HLA in healthy donors. The PCR used 60 Vbeta and 13 Jbeta primers. The assay was immunoSEQ multiplex PCR, and TCRdb's table has in-frame clones only and misses some. The repertoire holds 180,000 or so clones, with roughly 79% as singletons. Sequenced: PBMCs. The receptors shown here come from a woman between 18 and 30 years old in good health and CMV-seropositive.

V gene TRBV7-9 combines with J gene TRBJ1-5; 9 positions match TRBD1. The CDR3 is made up of 14 amino acids. With 5 bases clipped from V and 6 bases from J, the junction kept 5 bases outside the gene matches. The V gene's germline CDR1 is SEHNR and CDR2 FQNEAQ (reference sequence). The CDR3 reads CASSPGTGIQPQHF. CDR3 coding DNA: TGTGCCAGCAGCCCCGGGACAGGGATTCAGCCCCAGCATTTT.

The chain links TRBV9 to TRBJ2-7; tentative D call: TRBD2 (6 bases). This CDR3 contains 14 residues. The ends were cut back, 0 bases at V and 3 bases at J, with 10 bases in the middle. From germline, CDR1 is SGDLS and CDR2 YYNGEE. CDR3 amino acids: CASSVDGTYYEQYF. CDR3 coding DNA: TGTGCCAGCAGCGTAGACGGGACTTACTACGAGCAGTACTTC.

Concerning this clone itself: Additional DNA sequences in this sample encode the identical CDR3. The chain couples TRBV5-6 to TRBJ2-7; weak D call: TRBD2 (6 bases). The V and J ends lost 3 bases and 2 bases respectively, with 9 bases between them. Germline CDR1 and CDR2: SGHDT and YYEEEE. The CDR3 length is 13 residues. The CDR3 is CASSYGTPYEQYF. The CDR3 region has the DNA TGTGCCAGCAGCTACGGGACTCCCTACGAGCAGTACTTC. Full variable domain (remainder filled in from reference TRBV5-6 and TRBJ2-7): DAGVTQSPTHLIKTRGQQVTLRCSPKSGHDTVSWYQQALGQGPQFIFQYYEEEERQRGNFPDRFSGHQFPNYSSELNVNALLLGDSALYLCASSYGTPYEQYFGPGTRLTVT.

The chain couples TRBV2 to TRBJ2-6, with no clear D. CDR3 length: 16 residues. The V end was cut by 6 bases, the J end by 0 bases, with 12 bases between. CDR1 and CDR2 (germline): SNHLY, FYNNEI. CDR3 sequence reads: CASRHSFVSGANVLTF. Written as DNA, the CDR3 is TGTGCCAGCAGGCACAGTTTTGTCTCTGGGGCCAACGTCCTGACTTTC.

The V and J genes are TRBV10-3 and TRBJ1-2; D is uncertain. Germline V gene data show CDR1 as ENHRY and CDR2 as SYGVKD. This CDR3 spans 14 amino acids. The V and J ends lost 3 bases and 2 bases respectively, with 10 bases between them. The CDR3 DNA is TGTGCCATCAGTGAATCCGTACAGAACTATGGCTACACCTTC. It codes for CAISESVQNYGYTF.

The V gene is TRBV2, the J gene TRBJ2-7, with TRBD1 matching over 9 bases. V trimming: 8 bases; J trimming: 3 bases; junction bases outside the gene matches: 5. This CDR3 comprises 13 residues. The germline CDR1 and CDR2 sequences are SNHLY and FYNNEI. CDR3 nucleotides: TGTGCCAGCGGGGACAGGGTGGGCTACGAGCAGTACTTC. Amino acid sequence: CASGDRVGYEQYF.

This chain joins TRBV5-1 and TRBJ2-5; perhaps TRBD2 as D (5 bases). V dropped 4 bases and J dropped 10 bases, with 20 bases sitting between them. This CDR3 spans 14 amino acids. CDR1 and CDR2 from the germline V gene are SGHRS and YFSETQ. CDR3 sequence: CASSLQQTRADQYF. The CDR3 bases are TGCGCCAGCAGCCTCCAGCAAACTAGGGCGGACCAGTACTTC.

The chain combines TRBV10-3 with TRBJ2-2; TRBD2 matches at 10 bases. Germline trimming cut 10 bases from V and 3 bases from J; bases unmatched to any gene: 5. Per germline, CDR1 ENHRY and CDR2 SYGVKD. This CDR3 has 14 residues. CDR3 nucleotides: TGTGCCACGGAGCGGGGGGGATACACCGGGGAGCTGTTTTTT. This codes for CATERGGYTGELFF.

The gene calls are TRBV12-2 and TRBJ1-1; the D call TRBD1 from the table was never checked on the DNA. TRBV12-2 represents a pseudogene. The CDR3 runs 17 residues. CDR3 residues: CASRFIGNTGMNTEAFF. In DNA form, the CDR3 reads TGTGCAAGTCGCTTTATAGGTAATACAGGGATGAACACTGAAGCTTTCTTT.

In its sample, this clone was seen a few times. This chain joins TRBV5-1 and TRBJ2-7; 7 bases map to TRBD1. V gave up 1 base and J gave up 1 base; unmatched junction bases: 2. Per germline, CDR1 SGHRS and CDR2 YFSETQ. The CDR3 is 14 residues long. DNA for the CDR3: TGCGCCAGCAGCTTGTTACAGGGGTCCTACGAGCAGTACTTC. Protein product: CASSLLQGSYEQYF. The full variable domain, in which reference TRBV5-1 and TRBJ2-7 provide the parts outside the CDR3, is KAGVTQTPRYLIKTRGQQVTLSCSPISGHRSVSWYQQTPGQGLQFLFEYFSETQRNKGNFPGRFSGRQFSNSRSEMNVSTLELGDSALYLCASSLLQGSYEQYFGPGTRLTVT.

The chain combines TRBV5-1 with TRBJ2-7; 10 bases align to TRBD2. The CDR3 contains 20 residues. V gave up 0 bases and J gave up 2 bases; unmatched junction bases: 17. CDR1 is SGHRS and CDR2 is YFSETQ in the germline V gene. The CDR3 bases are TGCGCCAGCAGCTTGGATAAACAAACTAGCGGGGCCTATAACCCCTACGAGCAGTACTTC. Residues: CASSLDKQTSGAYNPYEQYF.

A note on this clone: The junction does not match germline at one end; this may be a read error. V gene TRBV29-1 combines with J gene TRBJ2-7; D uncertain. Germline V lookup: CDR1 SQVTM, CDR2 ANQGSEA. The CDR3 contains 12 residues. CDR3 in DNA: TGCAGCGTTGCGCAAATGAATTACGGGCAGTACTTC. This codes for CSVAQMNYGQYF.

The rearrangement uses TRBV19 and TRBJ2-3, with a possible D match to TRBD2 (5 bases). This CDR3 contains 13 residues. Trimming stripped 4 bases from V and 8 bases from J, with 13 bases between. CDR1 is LNHDA, CDR2 SQIVND, per germline (reference sequence). This CDR3 is CASSTRDGGTQYF. CDR3 DNA sequence: TGTGCCAGTAGTACCAGAGATGGAGGTACGCAGTATTTT.

The chain couples TRBV5-1 to TRBJ2-3, with D possibly being TRBD2 (7 bases). Germline CDR1 reads SGHRS; CDR2 reads YFSETQ. Trimming pared 0 bases from V and 2 bases from J, leaving 25 bases between. This CDR3 is built from 20 residues. The CDR3 region has the DNA TGCGCCAGCAGCTTGGGGGCGGGGGCCAACTCCCTTCGCTCCACAGATACGCAGTATTTT. Its protein product is CASSLGAGANSLRSTDTQYF.

The rearrangement uses TRBV4-1 and TRBJ2-7; 9 nucleotides align to TRBD1. The germline V gene has CDR1 MGHRA and CDR2 YSYEKL. The V gene end was trimmed by 4 bases and the J gene end by 2 bases; junction bases not matched to a gene: 3. The CDR3 is 14 residues long. The CDR3 reads CASSPRQGAYEQYF. The CDR3 bases are TGCGCCAGCAGCCCACGACAGGGGGCCTACGAGCAGTACTTC.

The chain is built from TRBV6-6 and TRBJ2-1; D ambiguous. With 2 bases removed from V and 10 bases from J, the gap between germline ends came to 9 bases. Germline lookup yields CDR1 MNHNY and CDR2 SVGAGI (reference sequence). The length of the CDR3 is 12 residues. The CDR3 nucleotides read TGTGCCAGCAGTTACCGCGCGGAGGAGCAGTTCTTC. Protein sequence: CASSYRAEEQFF.

V usage is TRBV27 and J usage is TRBJ2-7; D is possibly TRBD1 (6 bases). The V end lost 3 bases, the J end lost 3 bases, and 9 bases lay between the germline ends. Per the germline V gene, CDR1 is MNHEY and CDR2 is SMNVEV (reference sequence). The CDR3 has 13 amino acids. CDR3: CASSFGQNYEQYF. The CDR3 DNA is TGTGCCAGCAGTTTTGGACAGAACTACGAGCAGTACTTC.

This chain connects TRBV15 to TRBJ2-7, with 8 bases identical to TRBD1. The germline V gene has CDR1 LNHNV and CDR2 YYDKDF (reference sequence). This CDR3 comprises 16 residues. The J segment lost 0 bases and the V segment lost 4 bases, leaving 8 bases of the junction unmatched. CDR3 protein: CATSTIDRGSSYEQYF. The DNA for the CDR3 is TGTGCCACCAGCACCATCGACAGGGGTAGCTCCTACGAGCAGTACTTC. The complete variable domain, with remaining parts taken from reference TRBV15 and TRBJ2-7, reads DAMVIQNPRYQVTQFGKPVTLSCSQTLNHNVMYWYQQKSSQAPKLLFHYYDKDFNNEADTPDNFQSRRPNTSFCFLDIRSPGLGDTAMYLCATSTIDRGSSYEQYFGPGTRLTVT.

This clone was observed a few times. This chain connects TRBV23-1 to TRBJ2-7, with a weak D call TRBD2 (5 bases). TRBV23-1 is recorded as an ORF, its role being uncertain. V gave up 8 bases and J gave up 0 bases, with 23 bases separating them. The CDR3 loop spans 17 amino acids. For the CDR3, the DNA is TGCGCCAGCCGACCCCGTGACGGAGGACGCCACTCCTACGAGCAGTACTTC. This gives the protein CASRPRDGGRHSYEQYF.

This chain connects TRBV21-1 to TRBJ2-7; the D call TRBD1 from the table was never checked on the DNA. TRBV21-1 is recorded as a pseudogene. The CDR3 extends over 15 amino acids. The CDR3 protein is CASSKGDRSSYEQYF. CDR3 DNA: TGTGCCAGCAGCAAGGGGGACAGGAGCTCCTACGAGCAGTACTTC.

V gene TRBV14 combines with J gene TRBJ2-7; maybe TRBD2 (7 bases). Germline CDR1 is SGHDN and CDR2 is FVKESK. The CDR3 extends over 17 amino acids. V was trimmed by 4 bases and J by 3 bases, leaving 22 bases between them. CDR3 coding DNA: TGTGCCAGCAGCCCGAGGGGGGGGACGGGGGACCACTACGAGCAGTACTTC. Encoded protein: CASSPRGGTGDHYEQYF.